The following is a T cell receptor (beta chain) sequence with its context. Produced via immunoSEQ multiplex PCR; TCRdb's table is partial and in-frame only. The sample comprises around 260,000 clones, under 90% of which are singletons, and under 4.5% rests with the top ten. The data were taken from a study of blood T cell repertoires in COVID-19. Recruitment covered about two dozen US areas and drew participants whose ages spanned roughly 18 to 100 years. The V gene's germline CDR1 is LNHDA and CDR2 SQIVND (reference sequence). V was pared by 3 bases and J by 2 bases, with 14 bases between. This CDR3 is 16 amino acids long.

The source material was PBMCs or T cells enriched from blood (not recorded which). The sequence was collected from a man under 40 with acute COVID-19. V is TRBV19 and J is TRBJ1-5; D uncertain. For the CDR3, the DNA is TGTGCCAGTAGTATCCGGCGGGGTTATGGCAATCAGCCCCAGCATTTT. This translates into CASSIRRGYGNQPQHF.